The clone carrying this T cell receptor beta chain was detected only a few times. Its antigen is not identified. The entry originates in a study of cytomegalovirus exposure and HLA in healthy donors. Broader study findings: Cytomegalovirus-associated status was assigned to roughly 160 TCR beta chains.

Researchers ran the PCR with 60 Vbeta and 13 Jbeta primers. Per the study methods: Unique TCR beta chains totaled roughly 80 million in a later count, with roughly 11 million of them shared. Produced via immunoSEQ multiplex PCR; TCRdb's table is partial and in-frame only. Clonal size and the V and J genes are those of that table, whereas D and trimming came from the DNA. Of about 110,000 clones in the sample, under 80% were seen once. The CDR3 sequence is 15 residues long. J lost 2 bases, V lost 4 bases, and 5 bases had no gene match. The germline CDR1 and CDR2 sequences are SGHRS and YFSETQ. The specimen sequenced was PBMCs. This TCR was sampled from a woman in her forties or fifties in good health and CMV-seropositive. The chain combines TRBV5-1 with TRBJ2-5; 10 bases are shared with TRBD1. Here the CDR3 reads CASSRTGGLQETQYF. The DNA of the CDR3 is TGCGCCAGCAGCAGGACAGGGGGGTTGCAAGAGACCCAGTACTTC.